The 2 T cell receptor beta chains listed next were all sequenced from one sample in a study of shared clonotypes between healthy human individuals. Positively selected for CCR7, the CD45RO-negative cells used as naive CD8 cells excluded terminally differentiated effector memory CD45RA+ cells. The method was immunoSEQ multiplex PCR; TCRdb's version includes in-frame clones alone and lacks a portion of them. The data hold about 2 million clones, with over 85% observed a single time. The specimen was naive CD8+ T cells sorted from blood. Receptors were obtained from a man younger than 35 in good health.

This chain uses TRBV28 with TRBJ2-3, with 9 positions matching TRBD2. V dropped 4 bases and J dropped 4; count of bases not matched to a gene: 12. CDR3 length equals 17 residues. Germline V lookup: CDR1 MDHEN, CDR2 SYDVKM. The DNA for the CDR3 is TGTGCCAGCAGTTCCCTCGTTCCTAGCGGGGTCCCAGATACGCAGTATTTT. The encoded protein is CASSSLVPSGVPDTQYF.

The chain carries TRBV14 and TRBJ1-3; D gene unclear. Germline V lookup: CDR1 SGHDN, CDR2 FVKESK. Trimming shortened V by 0 bases and J by 4 bases, and 10 bases separated the two germline ends. The CDR3 loop spans 15 amino acids. The CDR3 reads CASSQDTGFGNTIYF. CDR3 DNA sequence: TGTGCCAGCAGCCAAGATACGGGGTTCGGAAACACCATATATTTT.